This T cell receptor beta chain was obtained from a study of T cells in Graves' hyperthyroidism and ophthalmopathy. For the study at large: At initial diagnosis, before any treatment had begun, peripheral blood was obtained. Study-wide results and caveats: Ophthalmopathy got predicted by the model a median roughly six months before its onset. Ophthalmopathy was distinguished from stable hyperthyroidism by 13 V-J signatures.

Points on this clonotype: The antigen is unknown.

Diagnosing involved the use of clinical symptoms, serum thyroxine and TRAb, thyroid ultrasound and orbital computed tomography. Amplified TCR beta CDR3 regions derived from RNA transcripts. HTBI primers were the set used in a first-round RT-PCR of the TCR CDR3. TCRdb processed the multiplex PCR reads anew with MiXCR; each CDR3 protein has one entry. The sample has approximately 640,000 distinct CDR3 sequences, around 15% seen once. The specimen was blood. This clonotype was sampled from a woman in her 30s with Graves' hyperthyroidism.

CDR3 bases: TGTGCCAGCACTGCTAGCGGAAGCTCCTACAATGAGCAGTACTTC. Amino acids: CASTASGSSYNEQYF. The V and J genes are TRBV6-1 and TRBJ2-1; 7 bases line up with TRBD2. The J call is uncertain, as TRBJ2-7 better fits the DNA end. The CDR3 consists of 15 residues. Germline V gene data show CDR1 as MNHNS and CDR2 as SASEGT.